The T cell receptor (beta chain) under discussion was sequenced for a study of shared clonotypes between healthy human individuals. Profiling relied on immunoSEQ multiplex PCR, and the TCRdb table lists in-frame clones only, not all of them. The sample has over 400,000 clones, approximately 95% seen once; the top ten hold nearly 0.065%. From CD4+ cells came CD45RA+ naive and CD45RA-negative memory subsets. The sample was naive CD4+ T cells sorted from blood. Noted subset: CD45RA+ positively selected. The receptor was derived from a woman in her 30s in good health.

In nucleotides, the CDR3 is TGTGCCAGCAGTTTGGGGATTGGGCAGTTCTTC. Translating gives CASSLGIGQFF. The chain recombines TRBV28 with TRBJ2-1; D not certain. Germline lookup yields CDR1 MDHEN and CDR2 SYDVKM. The ends were cut back, 3 bases at V and 12 bases at J, with 9 bases in the middle. This CDR3 spans 11 amino acids.